Following are 19 T cell receptor beta chains from one sample sequenced in a study of T cell repertoires in cytomegalovirus infection. TCRdb re-derived calls from the reads in MiXCR, one entry per CDR3 protein. The sample lists around 440,000 distinct CDR3 sequences, 11% occurring once. The sequencing sample was made of PBMCs. Receptor source: a human donor in good health (CMV status not recorded). Some clones in this sample may be carry-over from other donors' samples.

This clonotype appeared many times. CDR3 protein: CASSLYASASSYNEQFF. In nucleotides, the CDR3 is TGTGCCAGCAGCCTATATGCTAGCGCGAGCTCCTACAATGAGCAGTTCTTC. The J gene is TRBJ2-1, the V gene TRBV11-2, with a weak D call TRBD2 (6 bases). Between the trimmed V and J ends, which lost 5 bases and 0 bases, there was a span of 17 bases. The CDR3 spans 17 residues. Germline V CDR1 and CDR2: SGHAT, FQNNGV.

V usage is TRBV20-1 and J usage is TRBJ2-7; tentative D call: TRBD2 (6 bases). CDR3 length: 14 residues. The V end was cut by 3 bases, the J end by 5 bases, with 17 bases between. Per the germline V gene, CDR1 is DFQATT and CDR2 is SNEGSKA (reference sequence). Here the CDR3 DNA reads TGCAGTGCTAGGGATGGTTTCGGGAGAGACGAGCAGTACTTC. Residues: CSARDGFGRDEQYF.

This clonotype was recorded at least ten times. V and J are TRBV11-1 and TRBJ2-1, with TRBD2 identical over 9 bases. CDR1 is SGHAT and CDR2 is FQDESV in the germline V gene (reference sequence). This CDR3 spans 15 amino acids. V shed 1 base, J shed 4 bases, and the junction held 2 bases outside the gene matches. The CDR3 loop is CASSLVTSGYNEQFF. The CDR3 nucleotides read TGTGCCAGCAGCTTAGTGACTAGCGGTTACAATGAGCAGTTCTTC.

Ten or more counts support this clonotype. This chain links TRBV5-6 with TRBJ1-3, with D unclear. V was cut by 1 base and J by 1 base, with 12 bases left in between. The CDR3 is made up of 16 amino acids. Germline CDR1 and CDR2: SGHDT and YYEEEE. CDR3 nucleotides: TGTGCCAGCAGCTTGTTGTCAATTTCATCTGGAAACACCATATATTTT. Translated, it gives CASSLLSISSGNTIYF.

The table lists this clonotype with many counts. The chain has TRBV10-3 and TRBJ2-3, with D perhaps matching TRBD2 (6 bases). The V end lost 0 bases, the J end lost 3 bases, and 13 bases lay between the germline ends. This CDR3 contains 16 residues. Germline CDR1 ENHRY, CDR2 SYGVKD. The CDR3 region has the DNA TGTGCCATCAGTGAGTCGGCGACGGGGAGGACAGATACGCAGTATTTT. This codes for CAISESATGRTDTQYF.

Comment on this clonotype: A much larger clone differs by one base, so this may be a read error. The CDR3 DNA reads as TGCAGCGTTGGGGGGACAGGGGGCGCGGAGACCCAGTACTTC. Its translation is CSVGGTGGAETQYF. The genes are TRBV29-1 and TRBJ2-5; 12 bases align to TRBD1. Losses at the gene ends were 4 bases for V and 5 bases for J; bases not matched to a gene: 5. Germline values: CDR1 SQVTM, CDR2 ANQGSEA. CDR3 size: 14 residues.

This clonotype occurred a few times. This chain joins TRBV28 and TRBJ2-3; 10 positions match TRBD2. Germline assignment: CDR1 MDHEN and CDR2 SYDVKM. Unmatched junction bases numbered 3, after V lost 4 bases and J lost 5 bases. This CDR3 has 14 residues. The DNA of the CDR3 is TGTGCCAGCAGTTCCCTAGCGGGAGTAGATACGCAGTATTTT. Translating it yields CASSSLAGVDTQYF.

This clonotype occurred a few times. This rearrangement joins TRBV9 to TRBJ1-1; the D gene is possibly TRBD1 (6 bases). The germline gives CDR1 SGDLS, CDR2 YYNGEE. This CDR3 region has 14 residues. V lost 3 bases to trimming and J lost 2 bases, with 11 bases between them. The CDR3 loop reads CASSAGQINTEAFF. The CDR3 nucleotides read TGTGCCAGCAGCGCCGGACAGATTAACACTGAAGCTTTCTTT.

A few counts support this clonotype. This chain links TRBV14 with TRBJ2-5; D is undetermined. In germline, CDR1 is SGHDN, CDR2 FVKESK. This CDR3 contains 13 residues. Trimming took off 1 base at V and 7 bases at J, with 10 bases between the two ends. CDR3 region: CASSQGGIGTQYF. For the CDR3, the DNA is TGTGCCAGCAGCCAAGGGGGAATCGGGACCCAGTACTTC.

This clonotype was observed a few times. The V gene is TRBV6-2 or TRBV6-3, the J gene TRBJ1-5; D might be TRBD1 (5 bases). Between the trimmed V and J ends, which lost 0 bases and 1 base, there was a span of 10 bases. Germline V gene data show CDR1 as MNHEY and CDR2 as SVGEGT. The CDR3 loop spans 16 amino acids. CDR3 region: CASSYSGGRSNQPQHF. The CDR3 DNA follows: TGTGCCAGCAGTTACTCGGGGGGAAGGAGCAATCAGCCCCAGCATTTT.

This clonotype was seen repeatedly, ten times or more. For the CDR3, the DNA is TGCAGTGCTAGAGATGATAGGGCAGGGATCCAAGAGACCCAGTACTTC. This gives the protein CSARDDRAGIQETQYF. The rearrangement joins TRBV20-1 to TRBJ2-5; weak D call: TRBD1 (5 bases). This CDR3 is 16 amino acids long. CDR1 and CDR2 (germline): DFQATT, SNEGSKA (reference sequence). Between the trimmed V and J ends, which lost 0 bases and 1 base, there was a span of 15 bases.

This clonotype was recorded a few times. The V call is TRBV30, the J call TRBJ2-3; tentatively, D is TRBD2 (5 bases). Germline V gives CDR1 GTSNPN, CDR2 SVGIG (reference sequence). Trimming took 5 bases from V and 1 from J, leaving 16 bases between them. The CDR3 length is 15 residues. Here the CDR3 reads CAWQNLGSGTDTQYF. The CDR3 region has the DNA TGTGCCTGGCAAAATCTGGGGAGTGGCACAGATACGCAGTATTTT.

This clonotype occurred a few times. This chain connects TRBV2 to TRBJ2-3; 12 bases align to TRBD2. CDR1 SNHLY and CDR2 FYNNEI come from the germline V gene. The CDR3 runs 14 residues. The ends lost 10 bases at V and 3 bases at J; junction bases unmatched: 5. The CDR3 reads CAIGTSGHTDTQYF. The CDR3 region has the DNA TGTGCCATAGGGACTAGCGGGCATACAGATACGCAGTATTTT. The full variable domain, with the rest looked up from reference TRBV2 and TRBJ2-3, is EPEVTQTPSHQVTQMGQEVILRCVPISNHLYFYWYRQILGQKVEFLVSFYNNEISEKSEIFDDQFSVERPDGSNFTLKIRSTKLEDSAMYFCAIGTSGHTDTQYFGPGTRLTVL.

This clonotype was counted between two and nine times. This chain connects TRBV6-1 to TRBJ2-1, with D uncertain. CDR3 length equals 12 residues. Germline V lookup: CDR1 MNHNS, CDR2 SASEGT. With 7 bases removed from V and 8 bases from J, the gap between germline ends came to 12 bases. The CDR3 spells CASNTDRDEQFF. CDR3 in DNA: TGTGCCAGCAACACAGACCGCGATGAGCAGTTCTTC.

This clonotype was seen a handful of times. The chain employs TRBV5-1 and TRBJ2-7; D is perhaps TRBD2 (5 bases). Germline V lookup: CDR1 SGHRS, CDR2 YFSETQ. The CDR3 runs to 14 residues. Trimming pared 5 bases from V and 3 bases from J, leaving 15 bases between. The CDR3 DNA follows: TGCGCCAGCAGGTCGACGGGGAATGTCTACGAGCAGTACTTC. This sequence encodes CASRSTGNVYEQYF.

The chain joins TRBV2 to TRBJ2-2, with 10 bases fitting TRBD2. This CDR3 is 14 amino acids long. Germline-derived CDR1 and CDR2 are SNHLY and FYNNEI. The junction had 1 base not matched to a gene; V was cut back by 5 bases and J by 4 bases. Written as DNA, the CDR3 is TGTGCCAGCAGTAGCGGGAGGGTCACCGGGGAGCTGTTTTTT. As protein: CASSSGRVTGELFF.

This clonotype was counted many times. The chain couples TRBV7-9 to TRBJ1-6; maybe TRBD1 (6 bases). Looked up from germline, CDR1 is SEHNR and CDR2 is FQNEAQ (reference sequence). There are 15 residues in the CDR3. Trimming removed 6 bases at V and 9 bases at J, with 18 bases between. The CDR3 sequence: CASSTLGHVGSPLHF. CDR3 sequence (DNA): TGTGCCAGCAGTACTCTGGGACACGTTGGTTCACCCCTCCACTTT. The variable domain in full, completed from reference TRBV7-9 and TRBJ1-6, reads DTGVSQNPRHKITKRGQNVTFRCDPISEHNRLYWYRQTLGQGPEFLTYFQNEAQLEKSRLLSDRFSAERPKGSFSTLEIQRTEQGDSAMYLCASSTLGHVGSPLHFGNGTRLTVT.

This clonotype was seen only a few times. The genes are TRBV20-1 and TRBJ1-1; no reliable D call. This CDR3 is built from 14 residues. Trimming stripped 2 bases from V and 0 bases from J, with 10 bases between. CDR1 is DFQATT, CDR2 SNEGSKA, per germline (reference sequence). The CDR3: CSARKTEMNTEAFF. For the CDR3, the DNA is TGCAGTGCTAGAAAGACCGAAATGAACACTGAAGCTTTCTTT.

For this clonotype: A much larger clone is a single base away; this may be a read error. The chain is built from TRBV11-2 and TRBJ2-1; the D is unclear. This CDR3 spans 14 amino acids. Germline CDR1 SGHAT, CDR2 FQNNGV. The DNA of the CDR3 is TGTGCCAGCAGCTTTATAATGGAATACAATGGGCAGTTCTTC. It is translated as CASSFIMEYNGQFF.